One and the same sample provided the 18 T cell receptor beta chains below, sequenced in a study of T cell clonality in common variable immunodeficiency. Study-wide findings and caveats: Common variable immunodeficiency TCR beta sequences reportedly had fewer deletions and N-nucleotide insertions.

TCRdb keeps only in-frame clones here, not all; method: immunoSEQ multiplex PCR. This repertoire holds over 30,000 clones, and none appear only once. These receptors are not linked to any known antigen. The source material was peripheral blood mononuclear cells. These receptor sequences come from a human donor with common variable immunodeficiency.

There are many counts of this clone. The read ends 3 residues early relative to the CDR3; the germline J gene fills the gap. The rearrangement joins TRBV20-1 to TRBJ2-5; 13 positions agree with TRBD2. V was clipped by 5 bases and J by 5 bases; unmatched bases: 20. CDR1 DFQATT and CDR2 SNEGSKA come from the germline V gene (reference sequence). This CDR3 is built from 19 residues. CDR3 loop: CSARVDPGLAGSSRETQYF. The part of the CDR3 DNA that was read is TGCAGTGCTCGTGTGGACCCGGGACTAGCGGGGAGTTCTCGGGAGACC.

This clone was detected many times. The missing CDR3 end, 3 residues past where the read stops, is filled in from the germline J gene. The chain employs TRBV10-3 and TRBJ2-1, with D possibly being TRBD2 (6 bases). Per the germline V gene, CDR1 is ENHRY and CDR2 is SYGVKD. V lost 3 bases to trimming and J lost 9 bases, with 18 bases between them. The CDR3 spans 15 residues. The part of the CDR3 DNA that was read is TGTGCCATCAGTGACACGGAGGGAGGAGCGGGTGAG. Encoded protein: CAISDTEGGAGE. The full CDR3 protein reads CAISDTEGGAGEQFF.

This clone has more than one count but fewer than ten. Sequencing ends 3 residues short of the CDR3 end; the germline J gene provides the rest. The chain uses TRBV20-1 and TRBJ1-5, with TRBD1 as a possible D gene (5 bases). Trimming stripped 3 bases from V and 4 bases from J, with 7 bases between. CDR3 length: 12 residues. The germline V gene has CDR1 DFQATT and CDR2 SNEGSKA (reference sequence). Partial CDR3 DNA: TGCAGTGCTAGGACAGAAAATCAGCCC. It specifies CSARTENQP. The CDR3 in its entirety is CSARTENQPQHF.

This clone was seen only a few times. The CDR3 end lies 3 residues beyond the end of the read and is filled in from the germline J gene. This chain connects TRBV18 to TRBJ1-5; TRBD1 matches 12 bases. CDR3 length: 15 residues. The V and J ends lost 6 bases and 5 bases, in that order; junction bases with no gene match: 5. Germline V gene data show CDR1 as KGHSH and CDR2 as LQKENI. The sequenced part of the CDR3 DNA is TGTGCCAGCTCTCCGGGACAGGGGGCGTATCAGCCC. Residues: CASSPGQGAYQP. In full, the CDR3 reads CASSPGQGAYQPQHF.

This clone was counted many times. The CDR3 is cut off 3 residues early in the read; its end comes from the germline J gene. Other DNA sequences of this sample code for an identical CDR3. V is TRBV2 and J is TRBJ2-1; maybe TRBD2 (5 bases). The CDR3 extends over 12 amino acids. V lost 8 bases to trimming and J lost 9 bases, with 14 bases between them. The germline V gene encodes CDR1 SNHLY and CDR2 FYNNEI. CDR3 residues: CASLAGASEQFF. The covered CDR3 bases are TGTGCCAGCCTAGCAGGCGCGTCTGAG.

This clone was recorded many times. The read ends 3 residues shy of where the CDR3 ends; the end is completed using the germline J gene. The chain employs TRBV10-3 and TRBJ2-1; possibly TRBD1 for D (6 bases). This CDR3 has 14 residues. Germline loops: CDR1 ENHRY, CDR2 SYGVKD. Trimming took 7 bases from V and 9 from J, leaving 19 bases between them. The CDR3 sequence is CAINRLQGASEQFF. CDR3 DNA, as far as it was read: TGTGCCATCAACCGACTACAGGGAGCGAGTGAG.

The table lists this clone with many counts. The read falls 3 residues short of the CDR3 end, and the missing part is taken from the germline J gene. The chain carries TRBV7-2 and TRBJ2-1, with a tentative D call TRBD1 (6 bases). The CDR3 extends over 13 amino acids. Trimming took 1 base from V and 7 from J, leaving 8 bases between them. The germline V gene encodes CDR1 SGHTA and CDR2 FQGNSA. The CDR3 bases that were read are TGTGCCAGCAGCTTAGATAGGGGGAATGAG. It yields the protein CASSLDRGNE. The whole CDR3 reads CASSLDRGNEQFF. The full variable domain, in which reference TRBV7-2 and TRBJ2-1 provide the parts outside the CDR3, is GAGVSQSPSNKVTEKGKDVELRCDPISGHTALYWYRQSLGQGLEFLIYFQGNSAPDKSGLPSDRFSAERTGGSVSTLTIQRTQQEDSAVYLCASSLDRGNEQFFGPGTRLTVL.

Worth noting for this clone: The read stops 3 residues short of the end of the CDR3; the missing end is completed from the germline J gene. This rearrangement joins TRBV18 to TRBJ1-1; unclear D gene. Germline lookup yields CDR1 KGHSH and CDR2 LQKENI. The CDR3 has 15 amino acids. The germline V and J ends were trimmed by 0 bases and 1 base, with 9 bases remaining between them. CDR3 bases read: TGTGCCAGCTCACCACCTCGACCGGGGAACACTGAA. Protein sequence: CASSPPRPGNTE. The full-length CDR3 reads as CASSPPRPGNTEAFF.

This clone was detected ten times or more. CDR3 residues: CASSLAGTNYGYTF. The sequenced part of the CDR3 DNA is TGTGCCAGCAGCTTAGCAGGGACTAACTATGGC. V gene TRBV11-2 combines with J gene TRBJ1-2; D is possibly TRBD1 (5 bases). The missing CDR3 end, 3 residues past where the read stops, is filled in from the germline J gene. CDR3 length: 14 residues. V was trimmed by 1 base and J by 0 bases, leaving 6 bases between them. Germline V CDR1 and CDR2: SGHAT, FQNNGV.

On this clone: The read comes to an end 3 residues before the CDR3 does, leaving the germline J gene to fill in the end. This chain uses TRBV5-1 with TRBJ2-1, with D possibly TRBD1 on 6 matching bases. Germline CDR1 is SGHRS and CDR2 is YFSETQ. This CDR3 has 14 amino acids. V dropped 0 bases and J dropped 8 bases, with 12 bases sitting between them. CDR3 sequence reads: CASSLAQYRDEQFF. The covered CDR3 bases are TGCGCCAGCAGCTTGGCACAGTACAGGGATGAG.

This clone was observed a handful of times. The sequenced fragment ends 3 residues before the CDR3 boundary, so the rest is inferred from the germline J gene. The rearrangement uses TRBV5-1 and TRBJ2-3, with TRBD2 matching 9 bases. From germline, CDR1 is SGHRS and CDR2 YFSETQ. With V trimmed by 4 bases and J by 1 base, 4 bases remained unmatched. This CDR3 region has 15 residues. The CDR3 bases that were read are TGCGCCAGCAGCGAACGACTAGCGGGCACAGATACG. Translating it yields CASSERLAGTDT. The CDR3 reads in full as CASSERLAGTDTQYF.

With respect to this clone: The read finishes 3 residues shy of the CDR3 end, and the germline J gene is used to complete it. The chain joins TRBV10-3 to TRBJ1-6; a weak D match, TRBD1 (5 bases). Trimming left V 3 bases short and J 6 bases short, with 18 bases between. The germline V gene encodes CDR1 ENHRY and CDR2 SYGVKD. CDR3 size: 17 residues. The CDR3 reads CAISDGDLWGSNSPLHF. The CDR3 bases that were read are TGTGCCATCAGTGATGGGGACTTATGGGGGTCTAATTCACCC.

For this clone: The read is 3 residues too short to cover the CDR3 end, so that end is filled in from the germline J gene. The chain recombines TRBV10-2 with TRBJ1-6; D is uncertain. The CDR3 runs to 14 residues. Germline CDR1 and CDR2: WSHSY and SAAADI. V lost 8 bases and J 7 bases, leaving 15 bases between the germline ends. Incomplete CDR3 DNA: TGCGCCAGCGGGCGGGAGGTAGAGAATTCACCC. This sequence encodes CASGREVENSP. The entire CDR3 sequence reads CASGREVENSPLHF.

CDR3 DNA (partial): TGTGCCAGCAGCCCACTCCGTAGGACAGGCTACGAG. Protein product: CASSPLRRTGYE. The full CDR3 is CASSPLRRTGYEQYF. J is TRBJ2-7 and V is TRBV5-5, with 7 bases identical to TRBD1. Read data end 3 residues before the CDR3 end; the end is taken from the germline J gene. Germline-derived CDR1 and CDR2 are SGHKS and YYEKEE (reference sequence). V gave up 4 bases and J gave up 3 bases; unmatched junction bases: 10. There are 15 residues in the CDR3.

This clone was counted a few times. CDR3 DNA (partial): TGTGCCAGTAGTATAGCAGGCGAGCTAGCCAAAAACATT. This gives the protein CASSIAGELAKNI. The entire CDR3 protein is CASSIAGELAKNIQYF. V is TRBV19 and J is TRBJ2-4; D gene unclear. The read falls 3 residues short of the CDR3 end, and the missing part is taken from the germline J gene. V lost 1 base, J lost 0 bases, and 10 bases lay in between. The CDR3 runs 16 residues. Per germline, CDR1 LNHDA and CDR2 SQIVND (reference sequence).

In its sample, this clone was seen many times. The read comes to an end 3 residues before the CDR3 does, leaving the germline J gene to fill in the end. The chain employs TRBV29-1 and TRBJ1-1, with D hard to call. The CDR3 contains 14 residues. CDR1 and CDR2 from the germline V gene are SQVTM and ANQGSEA. Trimming removed 6 bases at V and 0 bases at J, with 14 bases between. This chain's CDR3 is CSVSAGPMNTEAFF. The sequenced part of the CDR3 DNA is TGCAGCGTCTCAGCAGGCCCAATGAACACTGAA.

This clone was detected a few times. The missing CDR3 end, 3 residues past where the read stops, is filled in from the germline J gene. The rearrangement uses TRBV20-1 and TRBJ2-3; 15 positions agree with TRBD2. The CDR3 sequence is 15 residues long. Trimming took 6 bases from V and 5 from J; bases not matched to a gene: 6. Germline V lookup: CDR1 DFQATT, CDR2 SNEGSKA (reference sequence). CDR3 protein: CSARTSGRAIDTQYF. Partial CDR3 DNA: TGCAGTGCGAGGACTAGCGGGAGGGCCATAGATACG.

This clone was observed a few times. The read falls 3 residues short of the CDR3 end, and the missing part is taken from the germline J gene. V gene TRBV30 combines with J gene TRBJ1-3; D unclear. Trimming took off 0 bases at V and 6 bases at J, with 9 bases between the two ends. The germline V gene has CDR1 GTSNPN and CDR2 SVGIG (reference sequence). CDR3 length equals 13 residues. CDR3 in amino acids: CAWSVNSQNTIYF. The covered CDR3 bases are TGTGCCTGGAGTGTAAACAGTCAAAACACC.